Each of the 25 T cell receptor beta chains below was sequenced from the same sample in a study of shared clonotypes between healthy human individuals. Repertoires were generated with immunoSEQ multiplex PCR, while TCRdb's copy carries only in-frame clones and drops some. Of some 2.3 million clones listed, over 85% were seen once; the top ten hold about 0.39%. The sample consisted of naive CD4+ T cells from PBMCs. Sample subset: CD45RA+ positively selected. The receptors were sampled from a man between 18 and 29 years old in good health. Some clones in this sample may be carry-over from other donors' samples.

The V gene is TRBV5-5, the J gene TRBJ1-5; D gene ambiguous. Deletions cut 5 bases from V and 0 bases from J, with 6 bases between. This CDR3 region has 13 residues. Germline CDR1 and CDR2: SGHKS and YYEKEE (reference sequence). CDR3 loop: CASRNPSNQPQHF. CDR3 DNA: TGTGCCAGCAGAAACCCTAGCAATCAGCCCCAGCATTTT.

This rearrangement joins TRBV7-7 to TRBJ1-1; TRBD1 might be the D (5 bases). The V and J ends lost 1 base and 4 bases respectively, with 13 bases between them. The CDR3 has 15 residues. Per germline, CDR1 SSHAT and CDR2 FNYEAQ (reference sequence). In DNA, the CDR3 is TGTGCCAGCAGCTTAGTACCCATCGGGGGCACTGAAGCTTTCTTT. Translating it yields CASSLVPIGGTEAFF.

The rearrangement links TRBV28 to TRBJ1-5; 11 bases match TRBD1. CDR1 and CDR2 from the germline V gene are MDHEN and SYDVKM. CDR3 length: 20 amino acids. The V segment lost 4 bases and the J segment 2 bases; nucleotides outside the gene matches: 16. As DNA, the CDR3 is TGTGCCAGCAGTTCACCGCTTGGACAGGGGGCTAGTATCGGCAATCAGCCCCAGCATTTT. This translates into CASSSPLGQGASIGNQPQHF.

This chain joins TRBV5-1 and TRBJ2-3; TRBD1 matches 10 bases. V lost 4 bases and J lost 6; bases outside the gene matches: 5. CDR1 is SGHRS, CDR2 YFSETQ, per germline. The CDR3 runs 14 residues. In nucleotides, the CDR3 is TGCGCCAGCAGCCGGGACAGGGGAGCGGATACGCAGTATTTT. Its translation is CASSRDRGADTQYF.

V and J are TRBV4-1 and TRBJ2-1; 9 bases are a match to TRBD2. This CDR3 comprises 15 residues. The V gene's germline CDR1 is MGHRA and CDR2 YSYEKL. Trimming took 6 bases from V and 7 from J; bases not matched to a gene: 10. The CDR3 nucleotides are TGCGCCAGCAGGTCTACTAGCGGGTCGTTAAATGAGCAGTTCTTC. It codes for CASRSTSGSLNEQFF.

The chain has TRBV7-9 and TRBJ2-1; tentatively, D is TRBD2 (6 bases). V lost 5 bases to trimming and J lost 0 bases, with 14 bases between them. This CDR3 has 16 amino acids. Germline loops: CDR1 SEHNR, CDR2 FQNEAQ (reference sequence). The CDR3 coding sequence is TGTGCCAGCAGCCCGGTGGGCGGGGTCTCCTACAATGAGCAGTTCTTC. Protein product: CASSPVGGVSYNEQFF. The full variable domain, completed using reference TRBV7-9 and TRBJ2-1, is DTGVSQNPRHKITKRGQNVTFRCDPISEHNRLYWYRQTLGQGPEFLTYFQNEAQLEKSRLLSDRFSAERPKGSFSTLEIQRTEQGDSAMYLCASSPVGGVSYNEQFFGPGTRLTVL.

The chain employs TRBV4-1 and TRBJ2-3; TRBD1 aligns across 8 bases. This CDR3 is 16 amino acids long. Per germline, CDR1 MGHRA and CDR2 YSYEKL. The J segment lost 4 bases and the V segment lost 0 bases, leaving 6 bases of the junction unmatched. The CDR3 DNA reads as TGCGCCAGCAGCCAAGATGGAGCAGGGGGCTCAGATACGCAGTATTTT. This translates into CASSQDGAGGSDTQYF.

A word on this clone: This sample includes further DNA sequences coding for the same CDR3. The V call is TRBV2, the J call TRBJ2-7; D gene unclear. Trimming removed 4 bases from V and 3 bases from J, with 1 base in between. Germline lookup yields CDR1 SNHLY and CDR2 FYNNEI. CDR3 length: 10 amino acids. The DNA of the CDR3 is TGTGCCAGCAGTGTCTACGAGCAGTACTTC. Protein product: CASSVYEQYF. Combining the CDR3 with reference TRBV2 and TRBJ2-7 gives the whole variable domain EPEVTQTPSHQVTQMGQEVILRCVPISNHLYFYWYRQILGQKVEFLVSFYNNEISEKSEIFDDQFSVERPDGSNFTLKIRSTKLEDSAMYFCASSVYEQYFGPGTRLTVT.

This rearrangement joins TRBV30 to TRBJ1-2; unclear D gene. Germline V gene data show CDR1 as GTSNPN and CDR2 as SVGIG (reference sequence). The CDR3 contains 13 residues. V was trimmed by 1 base and J by 3 bases, leaving 9 bases between them. The CDR3 coding sequence is TGTGCCTGGAGTGAGGAGCAGTACTATGGCTACACCTTC. This translates into CAWSEEQYYGYTF.

CDR3 loop: CASSASGTYNGYTF. Here the CDR3 DNA reads TGTGCCAGCAGCGCTTCCGGGACATACAATGGCTACACCTTC. The gene calls are TRBV9 and TRBJ1-2; D is possibly TRBD1 (6 bases). This CDR3 comprises 14 residues. CDR1 and CDR2 (germline): SGDLS, YYNGEE. V gave up 3 bases and J gave up 6 bases, with 15 bases separating them.

J is TRBJ1-5 and V is TRBV2; 8 bases fit TRBD1. CDR3 length: 18 amino acids. J gave up 0 bases and V 7 bases, and 14 bases lay outside the gene matches. Germline loops: CDR1 SNHLY, CDR2 FYNNEI. CDR3 loop: CASKGTGNVWTSNQPQHF. CDR3 sequence (DNA): TGTGCCAGCAAGGGGACAGGCAATGTCTGGACTAGCAATCAGCCCCAGCATTTT.

The chain joins TRBV5-1 to TRBJ1-1, with TRBD1 matching over 9 bases. Losses at the gene ends were 4 bases for V and 0 bases for J; bases not matched to a gene: 4. There are 15 residues in the CDR3. The germline CDR1 and CDR2 sequences are SGHRS and YFSETQ. The CDR3 region has the DNA TGCGCCAGCAGCCGGGGACAGGGTTTGAACACTGAAGCTTTCTTT. This gives the protein CASSRGQGLNTEAFF.

This chain links TRBV19 with TRBJ1-2, with D possibly being TRBD1 (5 bases). The germline V and J ends were trimmed by 5 bases and 3 bases, with 19 bases remaining between them. Germline lookup yields CDR1 LNHDA and CDR2 SQIVND (reference sequence). The CDR3 contains 16 residues. In DNA, the CDR3 is TGTGCCAGTAGTTCCCGGATCTTCGGGGGGGACTATGGCTACACCTTC. Amino acids: CASSSRIFGGDYGYTF.

The rearrangement uses TRBV30 and TRBJ1-3, with D tentatively TRBD1 (5 bases). CDR1 is GTSNPN, CDR2 SVGIG, per germline (reference sequence). The CDR3 loop spans 16 amino acids. Deletions cut 1 base from V and 7 bases from J, with 20 bases between. The CDR3 DNA reads TGTGCCTGGAGTGGGGGGGGACGGAGCTTTGGCAACACCATATATTTT. Its protein is CAWSGGGRSFGNTIYF.

The V call is TRBV10-3, the J call TRBJ2-1, with 7 nucleotides matching TRBD1. CDR3 length: 13 residues. Germline trimming cut 9 bases from V and 4 bases from J; bases unmatched to any gene: 6. The germline V gene encodes CDR1 ENHRY and CDR2 SYGVKD. CDR3 coding DNA: TGTGCCATTACAGGGGAGTCTTACAATGAGCAGTTCTTC. Its translation is CAITGESYNEQFF.

V and J are TRBV7-9 and TRBJ2-7; 11 bases line up with TRBD1. From germline, CDR1 is SEHNR and CDR2 FQNEAQ (reference sequence). The CDR3 length is 16 residues. V was clipped by 1 base and J by 3 bases; unmatched bases: 5. The DNA for the CDR3 is TGTGCCAGCAGCTTAGAAGGGGACAGGGGGTTCTACGAGCAGTACTTC. Translating it yields CASSLEGDRGFYEQYF.

The chain links TRBV6-5 to TRBJ2-7; 7 bases are shared with TRBD1. This CDR3 spans 13 amino acids. V was clipped by 5 bases and J by 3 bases; unmatched bases: 4. CDR1 and CDR2 from the germline V gene are MNHEY and SVGAGI. The CDR3 DNA reads as TGTGCCAGCAGTCAAACAGGGGTCTACGAGCAGTACTTC. This translates into CASSQTGVYEQYF.

CDR3 nucleotides: TGTGCCAGCAGCTCGAACGCGGGAGAGCAGTACTTC. Translating it yields CASSSNAGEQYF. The V gene is TRBV5-4, the J gene TRBJ2-7, with D possibly being TRBD2 (6 bases). Germline lookup yields CDR1 SGHNT and CDR2 YYREEE (reference sequence). The CDR3 extends over 12 amino acids. V lost 3 bases to trimming and J lost 7 bases, with 11 bases between them.

The V gene is TRBV10-3, the J gene TRBJ2-7, with TRBD1 identical over 8 bases. From germline, CDR1 is ENHRY and CDR2 SYGVKD. J lost 3 bases, V lost 5 bases, and 3 bases had no gene match. The CDR3 has 13 amino acids. DNA for the CDR3: TGTGCCATCAGTACCGGGACAGGCTACGAGCAGTACTTC. Its translation: CAISTGTGYEQYF.

The rearrangement joins TRBV15 to TRBJ1-3; D is ambiguous. V lost 0 bases, J lost 2 bases, and 8 bases lay in between. The CDR3 has 15 amino acids. The germline V gene has CDR1 LNHNV and CDR2 YYDKDF (reference sequence). The DNA for the CDR3 is TGTGCCACCAGCAGAGATTCTCGGGCTGGAAACACCATATATTTT. Its translation is CATSRDSRAGNTIYF.

This chain connects TRBV4-1 to TRBJ1-2; D not resolved. Germline loops: CDR1 MGHRA, CDR2 YSYEKL. The CDR3 loop spans 15 amino acids. Trimming left V 4 bases short and J 0 bases short, with 12 bases between. CDR3 protein: CASSPVQGANYGYTF. CDR3 in DNA: TGCGCCAGCAGCCCAGTCCAAGGAGCTAACTATGGCTACACCTTC.

The chain employs TRBV14 and TRBJ1-1; no clear D gene. The CDR3 runs to 16 residues. Per germline, CDR1 SGHDN and CDR2 FVKESK. Trimming left V 0 bases short and J 4 bases short, with 15 bases between. CDR3 coding DNA: TGTGCCAGCAGCCAAGATCTGTCGGTTGGCGGCACTGAAGCTTTCTTT. Translating it yields CASSQDLSVGGTEAFF.

Turning to this clone: The sample has other DNA sequences that encode this CDR3 too. The V call is TRBV2, the J call TRBJ1-3; 9 bases map to TRBD1. This CDR3 is 13 amino acids long. V lost 7 bases, J lost 4 bases, and 2 bases stayed unmatched. Germline V gene lookup returns CDR1 SNHLY and CDR2 FYNNEI. CDR3 nucleotides: TGTGCCAGCACCGGGACAGGGGGAAACACCATATATTTT. It is translated as CASTGTGGNTIYF.

The chain joins TRBV5-4 to TRBJ1-1; D is unclear. V dropped 4 bases and J dropped 7 bases, with 20 bases sitting between them. The CDR3 is made up of 15 amino acids. The germline V gene has CDR1 SGHNT and CDR2 YYREEE (reference sequence). Here the CDR3 DNA reads TGTGCCAGCAGCCTCCCCGGACTGGCTAAGGGTGAAGCTTTCTTT. The encoded protein is CASSLPGLAKGEAFF.

The chain is built from TRBV6-1 and TRBJ2-7; D is perhaps TRBD1 (6 bases). V dropped 2 bases and J dropped 10 bases, with 12 bases sitting between them. The CDR3 sequence is 12 residues long. Per the germline V gene, CDR1 is MNHNS and CDR2 is SASEGT. The CDR3 bases are TGTGCCAGCAGTGAACCCGGACAGATTCAGTACTTC. It specifies CASSEPGQIQYF.